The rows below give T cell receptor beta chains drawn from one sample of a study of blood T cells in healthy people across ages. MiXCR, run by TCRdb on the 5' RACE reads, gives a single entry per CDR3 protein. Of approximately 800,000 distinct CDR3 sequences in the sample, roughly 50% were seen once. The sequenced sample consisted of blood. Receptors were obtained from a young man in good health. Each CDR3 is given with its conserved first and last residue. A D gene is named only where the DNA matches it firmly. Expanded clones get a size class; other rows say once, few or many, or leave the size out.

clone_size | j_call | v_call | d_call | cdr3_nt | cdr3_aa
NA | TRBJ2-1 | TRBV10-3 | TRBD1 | TGTGCCACCTCAGGGGGCCGAACACATGAGCAGTTCTTC | CATSGGRTHEQFF
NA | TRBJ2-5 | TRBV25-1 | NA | TGTGCCAGCAGTGAATCTTCCGGTTACAAGGAGACCCAGTACTTC | CASSESSGYKETQYF
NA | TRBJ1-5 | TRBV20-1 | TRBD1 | TGCAGTGCTCAGACAGGGGGTAAAAATCAGCCCCAGCATTTT | CSAQTGGKNQPQHF
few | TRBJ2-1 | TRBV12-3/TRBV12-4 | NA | TGTGCCAGCAGTCGATCGCAGAGCTCCTACAATGAGCAGTTCTTC | CASSRSQSSYNEQFF
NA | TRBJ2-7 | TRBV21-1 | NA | TGTGCCAGCAGCAAAGCTGGGGCAGATCCCTACGAGCAGTACTTC | CASSKAGADPYEQYF
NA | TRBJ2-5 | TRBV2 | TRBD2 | TGTGCCAGCAGCGTAGCGGGAGGCTGGGAGACCCAGTACTTC | CASSVAGGWETQYF
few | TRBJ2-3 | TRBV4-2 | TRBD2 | TGTGCCAGCAGCCAAGAGGGGGGACTAGCGGGAGTTGATACGCAGTATTTT | CASSQEGGLAGVDTQYF
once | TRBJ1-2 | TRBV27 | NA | TGTGCCAGCAGTTTTGGCATTACAGGTCCTAACGGCTACACCTTC | CASSFGITGPNGYTF
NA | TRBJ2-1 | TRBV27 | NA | TGTGCCAGCACCATCTCGGGGGTCGGCTACAATGAGCAGTTCTTC | CASTISGVGYNEQFF
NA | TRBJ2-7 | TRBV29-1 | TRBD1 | TGCAGCGTTGTAGGGACAGAAGACTACGAGCAGTACTTC | CSVVGTEDYEQYF
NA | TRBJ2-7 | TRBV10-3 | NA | TGTGCCATCAGTGAACTTCTAGAAGAGCAGTACTTC | CAISELLEEQYF
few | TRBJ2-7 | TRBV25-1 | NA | TGTGCCAGCAGTGAACAGTCCTACGAGCAGTACTTC | CASSEQSYEQYF
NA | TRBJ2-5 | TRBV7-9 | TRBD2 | TGTGCCAGCAGCCATCCGGGACTAGCGGGAAGGGAGACCCAGTACTTC | CASSHPGLAGRETQYF
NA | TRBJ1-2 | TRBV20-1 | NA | TGCAGTGCTAGAGTTCAGAGCTATGGCTACACCTTC | CSARVQSYGYTF
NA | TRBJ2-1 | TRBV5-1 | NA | TGCGCCAGCAGCCCCCCCAAGGGAGTGGTTCCTAGGGCAGGCTCCTACAATGAGCAGTTCTTC | CASSPPKGVVPRAGSYNEQFF
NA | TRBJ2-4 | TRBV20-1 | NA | TGCAGTGCTAGAGCCTTCGAGCAGGGAGGTGGCAAAAACATTCAGTACTTC | CSARAFEQGGGKNIQYF
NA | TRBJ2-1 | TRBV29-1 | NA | TGCAGCGTTGGACACTTACTGAGCTCCTACAATGAGCAGTTCTTC | CSVGHLLSSYNEQFF
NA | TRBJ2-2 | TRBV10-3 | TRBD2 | TGTGCCATCAGTGAGTCCCTTAGCGGGGTGAACACCGGGGAGCTGTTTTTT | CAISESLSGVNTGELFF
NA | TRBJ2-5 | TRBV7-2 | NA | TGTGCCAGCAGCTTGGGGTTGGGGGACTTAAATGAGCAGTACTTC | CASSLGLGDLNEQYF
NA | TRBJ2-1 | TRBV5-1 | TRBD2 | TGCGCCAGCAGCTTGGGTGGCGGGGGGGCCGGGGAGCAGTTCTTC | CASSLGGGGAGEQFF
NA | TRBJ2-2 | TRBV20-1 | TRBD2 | TGCAGTGCTCCGAAGCGGGGGGGCCGCACCGGGGAGCTGTTTTTT | CSAPKRGGRTGELFF
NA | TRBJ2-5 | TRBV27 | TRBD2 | TGTGCCAGCAGTTTTTTAGCGGGAGGCCACGAGACCCAGTACTTC | CASSFLAGGHETQYF
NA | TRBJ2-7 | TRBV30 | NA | TGTGCCTGCAGACGGAGCTCCTACGAGCAGTACTTC | CACRRSSYEQYF
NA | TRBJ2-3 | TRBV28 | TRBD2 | TGTGCCAGCACCAACGGACTAGCGGGGCCCGGTACGCAGTATTTT | CASTNGLAGPGTQYF
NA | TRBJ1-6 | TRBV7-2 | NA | TGTGCCAGCAGCTTACGTGGGCATTCACCCCTCCACTTT | CASSLRGHSPLHF
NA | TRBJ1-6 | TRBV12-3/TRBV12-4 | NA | TGTGCCAGCAGTTCGGGGGCTCAGAGCTCACCCCTCCACTTT | CASSSGAQSSPLHF
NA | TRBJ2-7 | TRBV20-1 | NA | TGCAGTGCTAGGGTCCCAGCCCTCTACGAGCAGTACTTC | CSARVPALYEQYF